This T cell receptor beta chain was captured in a study of T cells in Graves' hyperthyroidism and ophthalmopathy. Study overall: Specimen type is peripheral blood, collected at initial diagnosis prior to any treatment.

RNA transcripts yielded amplified TCR beta CDR3 regions. HTBI primers were used for first-round RT-PCR of the TCR CDR3. TCRdb fed the multiplex PCR reads into MiXCR, producing one record per CDR3 protein. Of approximately 300,000 distinct CDR3 sequences in the sample, over 15% were seen once. V gave up 6 bases and J gave up 0 bases; unmatched junction bases: 4. Per germline, CDR1 SNHLY and CDR2 FYNNEI. This CDR3 spans 14 amino acids. This clonotype came up many times. Antigen unknown. Whole-study results and caveats: In blood, most of the thyroid clonotypes expanded above 0.001 were also present. Before onset, ophthalmopathy was predicted by the model a median around 6 months earlier.

This TCR was sampled from a woman aged 55-69 years with Graves' ophthalmopathy. The chain links TRBV2 to TRBJ2-7, with 8 bases fitting TRBD2. Material for sequencing was blood. The CDR3 DNA is TGTGCCAGCAGGCGGGAGGCCCTCTCCTACGAGCAGTACTTC. Translated: CASRREALSYEQYF.